This is a list of T cell receptor beta chains from one sample in a study of long-term antiretroviral therapy in people with HIV. Data came from immunoSEQ multiplex PCR; TCRdb stores just in-frame clones and leaves some out. The table has roughly 6,400 clones, approximately 79% seen once. The sample here was unsorted PBMCs, taken 1.1 years after starting antiretroviral therapy. These receptors were collected from a man aged 40-49 years with HIV. Both conserved end residues are trimmed from each CDR3.

J: TRBJ2-7; V: TRBV9; CDR3: ASSLRATGVYEQY
J: TRBJ2-7; V: TRBV2; CDR3: ASSETTGAVEQY
J: TRBJ2-1; V: TRBV14; CDR3: ASSQDRGLAGRNEQF
J: TRBJ1-6; V: TRBV30; CDR3: AWSGEDGRTLH
J: TRBJ1-1; V: TRBV30; CDR3: AWSGGTGGFQAF
J: TRBJ2-4; V: TRBV2; CDR3: ASADSLNIQY
J: TRBJ2-1; V: TRBV7-9; CDR3: ASSGVANEQF
J: TRBJ1-1; V: TRBV7-9; CDR3: ASSLVGMEAF
J: TRBJ1-2; V: TRBV4-1; CDR3: ASSQVGLGYT
J: TRBJ1-5; V: TRBV9; CDR3: ASSPTDVNIQPQH
J: TRBJ1-6; V: TRBV30; CDR3: AWRKGEGSPLH
J: TRBJ1-2; V: TRBV5-4; CDR3: ASSLGGLGLDT